This TCR beta chain was captured in a study of OX40 agonist ivuxolimab in advanced cancers. This CDR3 comprises 17 residues. Trimming shortened V by 2 bases and J by 5 bases, and 19 bases separated the two germline ends. Germline assignment: CDR1 SEHNR and CDR2 FQNEAQ (reference sequence). Some clones are missing from TCRdb's copy, which holds only in-frame ones; the method was immunoSEQ multiplex PCR. The sample comprises tens of thousands of clones, around 87% of which are singletons, and roughly an eighth rests with the top ten. V and J are TRBV7-9 and TRBJ2-1; D may correspond to TRBD1 or TRBD2 (6 bases each). Sequences were derived from CD4+ or CD8+ T cells sorted from blood, sampled in a trial of the OX40 agonist ivuxolimab. The sequence came from an adult with an advanced solid tumor such as melanoma, head and neck, liver or kidney cancer. CDR3 nucleotides: TGTGCCAGCAGCTTACTCCACGGGGGCCGAGGGGACAATGAGCAGTTCTTC. Encoded protein: CASSLLHGGRGDNEQFF.